The entry below gives a single TCR beta chain sequence along with its context. This clone was observed a single time. Its antigen is unknown. No base-level quality is on record; no much larger clone is a single base apart. According to the germline V gene (reference sequence), CDR1 reads SGHNT and CDR2 reads YYREEE. V is shortened by 4 bases, J by 0 bases, and the region joining them spans 8 bases. The CDR3 runs 14 residues from the cysteine to the phenylalanine. Of the read, only the CDR3 DNA is kept; its 42 bases are in frame from base 1. This sample is drawn from a study of tumor-infiltrating T cells and Merkel cell polyomavirus (dated by TCRdb to the late 2010s). About the study as a whole: CD8+ T cells specific for the Merkel cell polyomavirus KLL epitope were examined in Merkel cell carcinoma patients. Patient treatments varied, were not standardized, and included chemotherapy, radiation and immunotherapies. Disease stage at presentation varied among the patients, and patient follow-up lasted a median of about 2.5 years, ranging from about 1.1 to 6.0 years. Most whole-tumor samples were approximately 25-micron curls cut from formalin-fixed, paraffin-embedded tissue blocks. TRB sequencing was performed on KLL-tetramer-sorted cells from blood or tumor-infiltrating lymphocytes in approximately 15 samples, as well as on around eleven matched whole-tumor samples. Across the study, one tumor sample was a frozen nodal tumor digest and one was a flash-frozen core biopsy of a metastasis. General findings and caveats noted by the study authors: The small sample size of the study (n = 12 patients) is recognized as a limitation. Because the study covered only a single viral epitope, T cells targeting other Merkel cell polyomavirus epitopes were not captured. More unique KLL-specific clonotypes in tumors (5-108 vs 0-3) was associated with a significant MCC-specific survival advantage (P = 0.0051). A higher intratumoral fraction of KLL-specific T cells (roughly 1.9-18% versus about 0-0.15%) was associated with significantly improved MCC-specific survival. KLL-specific TRB repertoires were found to be diverse and largely private, with only one public clonotype, shared by two patients, identified among several hundred unique sequences.

Libraries were constructed by the immunoSEQ multiplex PCR assay. Adaptive Biotechnologies (Seattle, WA) carried out genomic DNA extraction, TRB sequencing and normalization. On the authors' methods: Clonality was computed as one minus Shannon entropy of productive TRB sequences normalized by log2 of unique productive sequences. KLL-specific clonotypes in tumors were identified by matching TCRbeta CDR3 amino acid sequences to those from the tetramer-sorted sample of each patient. TCRdb retrieved this table from immuneACCESS and kept in-frame rearrangements only. Not all clones are present; in checked studies, unresolved V genes account for under half, and no reason is known for the remainder. V and J calls and clone size follow that table, whereas D and trimming were derived from the DNA. Across this sample there are about 25,000 clones, with approximately 90% seen only once. 2.5% to 3.5% of the sample lies in the top ten.

Robust positive staining for Merkel cell polyomavirus Large T antigen was observed by immunohistochemistry in the tumors of all patients. About 12 Merkel cell carcinoma patients with robust KLL-tetramer+ populations, above 0.04% of CD8+ T cells, in blood and/or cultured TIL were included. All patients were identified as Caucasian, and a median age of approximately 65 years (range roughly 45 to 85 years) was recorded. Lymph node tumors were analyzed for patients with unknown primaries who presented with nodal disease, or when insufficient primary tissue was available. Sequenced sample: lymph node tissue. This receptor was identified in a man between 45 and 60 years old with Merkel cell carcinoma. The V and J genes are TRBV5-4 and TRBJ1-3; the D segment could be TRBD1, given 6 matching bases. CDR3 region: CASSRQDSGNTIYF. The nucleotide sequence is given as TGTGCCAGCAGCCGACAGGACTCTGGAAACACCATATATTTT.